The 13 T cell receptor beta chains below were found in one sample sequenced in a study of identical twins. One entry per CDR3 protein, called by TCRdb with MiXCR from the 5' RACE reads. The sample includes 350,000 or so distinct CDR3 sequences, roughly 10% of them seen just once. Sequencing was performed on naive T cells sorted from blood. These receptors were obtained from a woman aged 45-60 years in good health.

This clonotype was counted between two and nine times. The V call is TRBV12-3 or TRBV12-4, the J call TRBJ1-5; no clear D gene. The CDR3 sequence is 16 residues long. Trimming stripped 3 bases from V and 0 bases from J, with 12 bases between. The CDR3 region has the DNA TGTGCCAGCAGTTTTTGGGAAGGGCTTAGCAATCAGCCCCAGCATTTT. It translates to CASSFWEGLSNQPQHF.

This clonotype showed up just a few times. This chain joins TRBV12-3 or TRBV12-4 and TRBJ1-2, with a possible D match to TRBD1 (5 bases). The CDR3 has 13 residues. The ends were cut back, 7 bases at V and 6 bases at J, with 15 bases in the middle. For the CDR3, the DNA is TGTGCCAGCACTATCCGGGGGGTTAATGGCTACACCTTC. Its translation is CASTIRGVNGYTF.

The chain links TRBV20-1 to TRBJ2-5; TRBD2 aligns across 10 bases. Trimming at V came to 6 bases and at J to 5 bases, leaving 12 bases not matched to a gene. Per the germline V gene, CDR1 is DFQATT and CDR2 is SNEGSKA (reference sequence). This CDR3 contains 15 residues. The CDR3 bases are TGCAGTGCAAAAGGGGGGCTAGCGGGAGTTGAGACCCAGTACTTC. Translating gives CSAKGGLAGVETQYF.

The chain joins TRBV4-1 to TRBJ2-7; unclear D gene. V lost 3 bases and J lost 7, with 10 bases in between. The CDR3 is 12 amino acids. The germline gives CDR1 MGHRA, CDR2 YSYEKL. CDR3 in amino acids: CASSHIYGEQYF. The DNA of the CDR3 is TGCGCCAGCAGCCACATATACGGAGAGCAGTACTTC.

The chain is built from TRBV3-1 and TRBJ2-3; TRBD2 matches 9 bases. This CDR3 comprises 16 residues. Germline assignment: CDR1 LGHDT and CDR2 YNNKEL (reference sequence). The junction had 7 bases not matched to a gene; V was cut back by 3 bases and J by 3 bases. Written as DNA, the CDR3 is TGTGCCAGCAGCCACGCGGGAGGGCCGGTAACAGATACGCAGTATTTT. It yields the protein CASSHAGGPVTDTQYF.

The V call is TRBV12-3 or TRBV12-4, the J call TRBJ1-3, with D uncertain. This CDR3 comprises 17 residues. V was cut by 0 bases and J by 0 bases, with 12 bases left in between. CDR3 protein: CASSLARGGSSGNTIYF. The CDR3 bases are TGTGCCAGCAGTTTAGCGCGTGGCGGCAGCTCTGGAAACACCATATATTTT.

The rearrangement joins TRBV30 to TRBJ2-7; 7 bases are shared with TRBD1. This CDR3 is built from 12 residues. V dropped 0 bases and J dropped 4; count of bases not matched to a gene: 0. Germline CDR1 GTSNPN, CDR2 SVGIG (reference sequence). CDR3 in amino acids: CAWSVQGYEQYF. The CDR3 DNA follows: TGTGCCTGGAGTGTACAGGGGTACGAGCAGTACTTC.

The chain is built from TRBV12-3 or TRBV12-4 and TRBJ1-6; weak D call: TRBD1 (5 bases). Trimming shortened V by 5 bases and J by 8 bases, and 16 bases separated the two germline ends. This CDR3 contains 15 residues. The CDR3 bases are TGTGCCAGCAGTGGGACGGCGATAGAGGATTCACCCCTCCACTTT. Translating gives CASSGTAIEDSPLHF.

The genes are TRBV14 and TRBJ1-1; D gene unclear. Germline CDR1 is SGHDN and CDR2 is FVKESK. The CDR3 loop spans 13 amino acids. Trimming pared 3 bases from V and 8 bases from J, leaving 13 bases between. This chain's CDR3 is CASSHKVLQEAFF. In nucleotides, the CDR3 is TGTGCCAGCAGCCACAAGGTCCTGCAGGAAGCTTTCTTT.

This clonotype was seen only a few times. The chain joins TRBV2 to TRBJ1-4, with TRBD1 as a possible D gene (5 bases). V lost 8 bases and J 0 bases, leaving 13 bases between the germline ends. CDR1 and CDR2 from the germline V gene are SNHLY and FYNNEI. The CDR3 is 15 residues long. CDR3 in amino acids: CASGGRLATNEKLFF. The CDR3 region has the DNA TGTGCCAGCGGGGGACGCCTTGCAACTAATGAAAAACTGTTTTTT.

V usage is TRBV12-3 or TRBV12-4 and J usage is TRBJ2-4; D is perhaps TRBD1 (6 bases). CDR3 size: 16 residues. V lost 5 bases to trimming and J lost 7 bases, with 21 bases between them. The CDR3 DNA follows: TGTGCCAGCAGTCCCGCGAATACCCCGAGGGGGAACATTCAGTACTTC. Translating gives CASSPANTPRGNIQYF.

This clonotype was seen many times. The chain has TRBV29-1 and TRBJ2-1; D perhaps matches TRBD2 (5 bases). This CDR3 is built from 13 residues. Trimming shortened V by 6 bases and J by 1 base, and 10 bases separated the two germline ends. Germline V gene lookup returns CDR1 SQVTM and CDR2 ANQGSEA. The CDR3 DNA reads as TGCAGCGTGGCTAGCAGTTCCTACAATGAGCAGTTCTTC. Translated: CSVASSSYNEQFF.

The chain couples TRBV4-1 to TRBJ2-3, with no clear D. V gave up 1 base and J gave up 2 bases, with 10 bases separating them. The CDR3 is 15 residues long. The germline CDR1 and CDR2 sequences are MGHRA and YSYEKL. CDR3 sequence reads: CASSQGTAFTDTQYF. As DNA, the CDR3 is TGCGCCAGCAGCCAAGGCACCGCATTCACAGATACGCAGTATTTT.